Presented here are 21 T cell receptor beta chains from one specimen sequenced in a study of cytomegalovirus exposure and HLA in healthy donors. PCR involved 60 Vbeta and 13 Jbeta primers. Here immunoSEQ multiplex PCR was the method, and the copy in TCRdb shows in-frame clones only, minus some. Of around 170,000 clones in the sample, around four fifths were seen once. Sequencing used PBMCs. Receptor source: a male donor in good health and CMV-seronegative.

The chain couples TRBV5-4 to TRBJ2-1; D is perhaps TRBD2 (6 bases). The CDR3 is made up of 14 amino acids. Germline values: CDR1 SGHNT, CDR2 YYREEE (reference sequence). Trimming stripped 4 bases from V and 6 bases from J, with 14 bases between. The CDR3 DNA follows: TGTGCCAGCAGCCCGGGACTGTGGGGCAATGAGCAGTTCTTC. Amino acids: CASSPGLWGNEQFF.

The chain recombines TRBV4-3 with TRBJ2-1; the match to TRBD1 covers 7 bases. CDR3 length: 15 amino acids. Per germline, CDR1 LGHNA and CDR2 YSLEER. The V segment lost 3 bases and the J segment 8 bases; nucleotides outside the gene matches: 10. CDR3 in DNA: TGCGCCAGCAGCCAGCTACAGGGGAAGGACGATGAGCAGTTCTTC. Its protein is CASSQLQGKDDEQFF.

The chain is built from TRBV4-2 and TRBJ1-4; D ambiguous. The CDR3 covers 13 residues. Germline V gene lookup returns CDR1 LGHNA and CDR2 YNFKEQ. The germline V and J ends were trimmed by 4 bases and 6 bases, with 9 bases remaining between them. The CDR3 loop reads CASSPRTDEKLFF. In nucleotides, the CDR3 is TGTGCCAGCAGCCCCCGCACGGATGAAAAACTGTTTTTT.

This chain links TRBV2 with TRBJ2-1; perhaps TRBD1 as D (6 bases). This CDR3 spans 18 amino acids. Germline CDR1 reads SNHLY; CDR2 reads FYNNEI. V shed 5 bases and J shed 7 bases, with 27 bases lying between them. CDR3 loop: CASSSRAPTGLGSNEQFF. CDR3 DNA sequence: TGTGCCAGCAGTTCCCGAGCCCCGACAGGACTGGGGTCGAATGAGCAGTTCTTC.

CDR3: CASSFSQGLGLNTEAFF. Here the CDR3 DNA reads TGCGCCAGCAGCTTTTCCCAGGGACTCGGGTTGAACACTGAAGCTTTCTTT. The chain has TRBV5-1 and TRBJ1-1; maybe TRBD1 (5 bases). The CDR3 spans 17 residues. The germline V gene encodes CDR1 SGHRS and CDR2 YFSETQ. Trimming took 2 bases from V and 0 from J, leaving 17 bases between them.

In this sample, this clone turned up a few times. V gene TRBV5-6 combines with J gene TRBJ1-4; 9 nucleotides match TRBD1. The J segment lost 7 bases and the V segment lost 0 bases, leaving 4 bases of the junction unmatched. This CDR3 is built from 15 residues. Germline V gene lookup returns CDR1 SGHDT and CDR2 YYEEEE. CDR3: CASSLGGDRAEKLFF. Written as DNA, the CDR3 is TGTGCCAGCAGCTTGGGGGGGGACAGGGCTGAAAAACTGTTTTTT. The whole variable domain, remainder taken from reference TRBV5-6 and TRBJ1-4, is DAGVTQSPTHLIKTRGQQVTLRCSPKSGHDTVSWYQQALGQGPQFIFQYYEEEERQRGNFPDRFSGHQFPNYSSELNVNALLLGDSALYLCASSLGGDRAEKLFFGSGTQLSVL.

V and J are TRBV5-6 and TRBJ2-2; TRBD1 is a possible D gene (5 bases). The CDR3 is 16 residues long. Germline V gene lookup returns CDR1 SGHDT and CDR2 YYEEEE. V was pared by 0 bases and J by 6 bases, with 15 bases between. The CDR3 sequence: CASSLEKGMMAGELFF. CDR3 DNA: TGTGCCAGCAGCTTGGAAAAGGGGATGATGGCCGGGGAGCTGTTTTTT.

The chain uses TRBV6-5 and TRBJ2-5, with D possibly being TRBD2 (5 bases). The CDR3 consists of 15 residues. Germline V gene data show CDR1 as MNHEY and CDR2 as SVGAGI. Trimming shortened V by 2 bases and J by 0 bases, and 10 bases separated the two germline ends. CDR3 coding DNA: TGTGCCAGCAGTTACGGCAGGAGGAACCAAGAGACCCAGTACTTC. Translation: CASSYGRRNQETQYF.

This sequence joins TRBV28 and TRBJ2-7; 11 nucleotides agree with TRBD2. The length of the CDR3 is 14 residues. Per germline, CDR1 MDHEN and CDR2 SYDVKM. V dropped 8 bases and J dropped 6; count of bases not matched to a gene: 9. Written as DNA, the CDR3 is TGTGCCAGCCGCAGACTAGCGGGAACAGGCGAGCAGTACTTC. The encoded protein is CASRRLAGTGEQYF.

The chain combines TRBV4-3 with TRBJ2-1; TRBD2 aligns across 14 bases. The CDR3 consists of 14 residues. With V trimmed by 1 base and J by 14 bases, 4 bases remained unmatched. CDR1 and CDR2 from the germline V gene are LGHNA and YSLEER. The CDR3 region is CASSQGGLAGVKFF. CDR3 in DNA: TGCGCCAGCAGCCAAGGGGGACTAGCGGGAGTGAAGTTCTTC.

This clone has only a few counts. The sample contains more than one DNA sequence encoding this CDR3. This sequence joins TRBV6-5 and TRBJ2-5, with a possible D match to TRBD2 (5 bases). With 5 bases removed from V and 5 bases from J, the gap between germline ends came to 6 bases. Germline V gene lookup returns CDR1 MNHEY and CDR2 SVGAGI. The CDR3 has 11 residues. The CDR3 sequence is CASSPGETQYF. The CDR3 DNA follows: TGTGCCAGCAGTCCGGGGGAGACCCAGTACTTC.

V is TRBV28 and J is TRBJ1-5; D remains ambiguous. Germline loops: CDR1 MDHEN, CDR2 SYDVKM. V shed 5 bases and J shed 5 bases, with 10 bases lying between them. The CDR3 contains 13 residues. CDR3 amino acids: CASSPRTDQPQHF. The CDR3 region has the DNA TGTGCCAGCAGTCCCAGGACTGATCAGCCCCAGCATTTT.

The chain links TRBV15 to TRBJ1-2; D gene uncertain. From germline, CDR1 is LNHNV and CDR2 YYDKDF (reference sequence). CDR3 length equals 13 residues. V was clipped by 2 bases and J by 6 bases, with 10 bases between them. The CDR3 reads CATSRLTGDGYTF. The CDR3, as DNA: TGTGCCACCAGCAGATTGACCGGGGATGGCTACACCTTC.

The CDR3 region has the DNA TGCAGCGCCGGGGCGGGAGACAATCAGCCCCAGCATTTT. It encodes CSAGAGDNQPQHF. The chain joins TRBV29-1 to TRBJ1-5; D is perhaps TRBD1 (5 bases). Germline values: CDR1 SQVTM, CDR2 ANQGSEA. The ends were cut back, 7 bases at V and 3 bases at J, with 13 bases in the middle. CDR3 length equals 13 residues.

This clone was counted between two and nine times. V is TRBV16 and J is TRBJ1-2, with 7 bases that match TRBD1. CDR1 is KGHSY, CDR2 FQNENV, per germline. The CDR3 consists of 17 residues. The ends lost 4 bases at V and 3 bases at J; junction bases unmatched: 14. DNA for the CDR3: TGTGCCAGCAGCCCCCGCAGACAGGGACGTAAGGACTATGGCTACACCTTC. Translated: CASSPRRQGRKDYGYTF.

This chain joins TRBV4-1 and TRBJ1-1; 10 bases are shared with TRBD1. CDR3 length equals 14 residues. The V gene's germline CDR1 is MGHRA and CDR2 YSYEKL. V was clipped by 1 base and J by 6 bases; unmatched bases: 2. CDR3 sequence: CASSQGQGAAEAFF. CDR3 sequence (DNA): TGCGCCAGCAGCCAAGGACAGGGGGCCGCTGAAGCTTTCTTT.

The CDR3 sequence is CASSFDDSLRGQYF. The DNA of the CDR3 is TGTGCCAGCAGTTTCGATGACAGCCTACGAGGGCAGTACTTC. The chain combines TRBV28 with TRBJ2-7; possibly TRBD1 for D (5 bases). The CDR3 has 14 amino acids. V was pared by 3 bases and J by 9 bases, with 18 bases between. Germline V gene data show CDR1 as MDHEN and CDR2 as SYDVKM.

The gene calls are TRBV28 and TRBJ2-1; no reliable D call. There are 16 residues in the CDR3. Trimming pared 4 bases from V and 7 bases from J, leaving 20 bases between. Germline V lookup: CDR1 MDHEN, CDR2 SYDVKM. The CDR3 sequence is CASSSSGGYGSNEQFF. In DNA, the CDR3 is TGTGCCAGCAGTTCCTCCGGTGGCTACGGGTCGAATGAGCAGTTCTTC. Full variable domain (missing parts from reference TRBV28 and TRBJ2-1): DVKVTQSSRYLVKRTGEKVFLECVQDMDHENMFWYRQDPGLGLRLIYFSYDVKMKEKGDIPEGYSVSREKKERFSLILESASTNQTSMYLCASSSSGGYGSNEQFFGPGTRLTVL.

The J gene is TRBJ2-7, the V gene TRBV6-5; 10 bases match TRBD1. The J segment lost 4 bases and the V segment lost 4 bases, leaving 7 bases of the junction unmatched. This CDR3 region has 15 residues. Germline loops: CDR1 MNHEY, CDR2 SVGAGI. DNA for the CDR3: TGTGCCAGCAGTTCCCCGGGACAGGGGAGGTACGAGCAGTACTTC. Translated: CASSSPGQGRYEQYF.

The chain has TRBV7-2 and TRBJ1-2; D is perhaps TRBD1 (5 bases). Germline CDR1 reads SGHTA; CDR2 reads FQGNSA. With 4 bases removed from V and 1 base from J, the gap between germline ends came to 10 bases. The CDR3 is 14 residues long. The CDR3 here is CASSWGGINYGYTF. The CDR3 DNA follows: TGTGCCAGCAGCTGGGGGGGGATTAACTATGGCTACACCTTC.

The rearrangement joins TRBV7-2 to TRBJ2-1; TRBD2 matches at 16 bases. The trim removed 4 bases at V and 7 bases at J, leaving 13 bases unmatched. The CDR3 runs 19 residues. In germline, CDR1 is SGHTA, CDR2 FQGNSA. CDR3 amino acids: CASSSHPGLAGGPGNEQFF. The DNA for the CDR3 is TGTGCCAGCAGCTCCCACCCGGGACTAGCGGGAGGGCCGGGTAATGAGCAGTTCTTC. Full variable domain (missing parts from reference TRBV7-2 and TRBJ2-1): GAGVSQSPSNKVTEKGKDVELRCDPISGHTALYWYRQSLGQGLEFLIYFQGNSAPDKSGLPSDRFSAERTGGSVSTLTIQRTQQEDSAVYLCASSSHPGLAGGPGNEQFFGPGTRLTVL.